Listed below are T cell receptor beta chains from one sample, sequenced in a study of PD-L1 blockade in urothelial cancer. Repertoires were generated with immunoSEQ multiplex PCR, while TCRdb's copy carries only in-frame clones and drops some. The data show 80,000 to 100,000 clones, 82% seen once. Material: PBMCs, obtained around atezolizumab (anti-PD-L1) treatment. The receptors come from a man aged 65-85 years with urothelial cancer. Both conserved end residues are part of each CDR3. D genes are given only for firm matches. Some rows have no size entry. The others give once, few or many, or a class for an expanded clone.

j_call v_call clone_size d_call cdr3_nt cdr3_aa
TRBJ1-2 TRBV6-5 NA TRBD1 TGTGCCAGCACGAAGTCAGGGGGCTATGGCTACACCTTC CASTKSGGYGYTF
TRBJ1-4 TRBV6-6 NA NA TGTGCCAGCAGCAACACAGGAAATGAAAAACTGTTTTTT CASSNTGNEKLFF
TRBJ1-1 TRBV7-9 many TRBD1 TGTGCCAGCAGCATCCAGACAGGGGGAGTCTCTGAAGCTTTCTTT CASSIQTGGVSEAFF
TRBJ2-3 TRBV19 NA TRBD2 TGTGCCAGTAGTACCTTAGCGGGGGGGCTCCCAGATACGCAGTATTTT CASSTLAGGLPDTQYF
TRBJ2-2 TRBV25-1 NA NA TGTGCCAGCAGTGAATTTGATGGGGGGACCGGGGAGCTGTTTTTT CASSEFDGGTGELFF
TRBJ1-2 TRBV5-1 NA NA TGCGCCAGCAGCTTGTTCGGCGGCCGAGAAGGAACTAGCTATGGCTACACCTTC CASSLFGGREGTSYGYTF
TRBJ2-1 TRBV5-6 NA NA TGTGCCAGCAGCCAGGGTCGGGCCTACAATGAGCAGTTCTTC CASSQGRAYNEQFF
TRBJ1-2 TRBV6-5 NA NA TGTGCCAGCAGTTACTCGAACAGGGAAAATGGCTACACCTTC CASSYSNRENGYTF
TRBJ2-7 TRBV19 NA TRBD2 TGTGCCAGTAGTATTGGGACCGGGGGGGGCTACGAGCAGTACTTC CASSIGTGGGYEQYF
TRBJ1-2 TRBV29-1 NA TRBD1 TGCAGCGTTGGGACAGGGGGAATGGCGGCTGGCTACACCTTC CSVGTGGMAAGYTF
TRBJ2-5 TRBV19 NA TRBD2 TGTGCCGCAACCCCACCCAGGACTAGCGTAAAAGAGACCCAGTACTTC CAATPPRTSVKETQYF
TRBJ2-1 TRBV6-1 NA NA TGTGCCAGCAGTGTACAGGGGACTCGCCCGTACAATGAGCAGTTCTTC CASSVQGTRPYNEQFF
TRBJ2-5 TRBV4-1 few TRBD2 TGCGCCAGCAGCCAAGAGCCTAGCGGGGGTGAGACCCAGTACTTC CASSQEPSGGETQYF
TRBJ2-1 TRBV11-2 once TRBD1 TGTGCCAGCAGCTTAGGCCCAGGGGGAAGGAATGAGCAGTTCTTC CASSLGPGGRNEQFF
TRBJ2-1 TRBV2 NA NA TGTGCCAGCAGCAACAATGAGCAGTTCTTC CASSNNEQFF
TRBJ2-2 TRBV5-1 NA TRBD1 TGCGCCAGCAGCTTGAAAGGGACAGGGGGCACCGGGGAGCTGTTTTTT CASSLKGTGGTGELFF